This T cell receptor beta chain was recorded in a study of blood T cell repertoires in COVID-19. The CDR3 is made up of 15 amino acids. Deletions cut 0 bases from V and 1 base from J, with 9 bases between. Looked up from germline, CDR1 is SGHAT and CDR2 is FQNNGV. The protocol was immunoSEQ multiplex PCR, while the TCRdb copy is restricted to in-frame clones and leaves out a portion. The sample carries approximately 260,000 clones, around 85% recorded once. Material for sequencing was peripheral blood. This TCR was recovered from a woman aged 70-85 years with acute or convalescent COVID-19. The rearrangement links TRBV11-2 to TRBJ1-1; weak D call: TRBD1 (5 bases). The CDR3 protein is CASSLDAGGNTEAFF. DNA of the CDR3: TGTGCCAGCAGCTTAGATGCGGGGGGGAACACTGAAGCTTTCTTT.